These T cell receptor beta chains were read from a single sample in a study of CD8 T cells in ankylosing spondylitis. One entry per CDR3 protein results from TCRdb running MiXCR on the 5' RACE reads. The sample lists about 130,000 distinct CDR3 sequences, more than 6.5% occurring once. Sequenced: blood, either unsorted or a sorted T cell fraction (not recorded which). The receptors stem from a male donor with ankylosing spondylitis or in good health (not recorded which). The CDR3 runs from the conserved cysteine through the conserved F or W. A D gene is named only where the DNA matches it firmly. Size tells how often a clone was seen (once, few, many) or the class of an expanded clone, and some rows leave it out.

j_call clone_size d_call v_call cdr3_aa cdr3_nt
TRBJ1-2 many . TRBV20-1 CSASPNYREPGYTF TGCAGTGCTAGCCCCAACTACAGGGAGCCCGGCTACACCTTC
TRBJ1-1 many . TRBV3-1 CASSQGGQGEAFF TGTGCCAGCAGCCAGGGGGGGCAGGGTGAAGCTTTCTTT
TRBJ2-2 many TRBD2 TRBV4-3 CASSSGSDTGELFF TGCGCCAGCAGTAGCGGGAGTGACACCGGGGAGCTGTTTTTT
TRBJ1-6 many . TRBV7-2 CASSLPNGVIGSPLHF TGTGCCAGCAGCTTACCAAACGGGGTAATAGGTTCACCCCTCCACTTT
TRBJ2-2 many . TRBV5-1 CASSWGGTGELFF TGCGCCAGCAGCTGGGGTGGCACCGGGGAGCTGTTTTTT
TRBJ2-5 many . TRBV5-6 CASSNLVETQYF TGTGCCAGCAGTAATTTAGTTGAGACCCAGTACTTC
TRBJ1-5 once . TRBV19 CASSTVWGQPQHF TGTGCCAGTAGTACGGTATGGGGCCAGCCCCAGCATTTT
TRBJ2-3 many . TRBV29-1 CSVEGGLWDTQYF TGCAGCGTTGAAGGAGGCCTCTGGGATACGCAGTATTTT
TRBJ2-1 many TRBD2 TRBV5-1 CASSPRTSGAYNEQFF TGCGCCAGCAGCCCCCGGACTAGCGGGGCCTACAATGAGCAGTTCTTC
TRBJ2-2 . . TRBV19 CASSIRQNTGELFF TGTGCCAGTAGTATCCGACAAAACACCGGGGAGCTGTTTTTT
TRBJ2-1 many TRBD1 TRBV3-1 CASSGTGGNEQFF TGTGCCAGCAGTGGGACAGGGGGCAATGAGCAGTTCTTC
TRBJ2-1 many TRBD2 TRBV10-3 CAISRTSSYNEQFF TGTGCCATCAGCAGGACTAGCAGCTACAATGAGCAGTTCTTC
TRBJ2-1 many TRBD1 TRBV28 CASSLNRGNEQFF TGTGCCAGCAGTTTGAACAGGGGCAATGAGCAGTTCTTC
TRBJ2-7 many . TRBV7-2 CASSLTPIRGSSYEQYF TGTGCCAGCAGCTTAACCCCCATCCGGGGCAGCTCCTACGAGCAGTACTTC
TRBJ1-2 many . TRBV27 CASSTKSLDRTYGYTF TGTGCCAGCAGTACCAAATCCCTGGACAGAACATATGGCTACACCTTC
TRBJ1-1 many TRBD1 TRBV2 CASSQGEGTEAFF TGTGCCAGCAGCCAGGGGGAAGGGACTGAAGCTTTCTTT
TRBJ2-7 many . TRBV12-3/TRBV12-4 CASSLMLGYEQYF TGTGCCAGCAGTTTGATGTTGGGCTACGAGCAGTACTTC
TRBJ2-7 many . TRBV7-2 CASSSSPTGTFEQYF TGTGCCAGCAGCTCCTCCCCAACGGGAACCTTTGAGCAGTACTTC
TRBJ2-3 many . TRBV20-1 CSARGAIEGTDTQYF TGCAGTGCTAGGGGAGCAATTGAGGGAACAGATACGCAGTATTTT
TRBJ2-1 many . TRBV18 CASSPLTGYNEQFF TGTGCCAGCTCACCGTTGACAGGCTACAATGAGCAGTTCTTC
TRBJ2-7 many TRBD1 TRBV18 CASSPPGQVYEQYF TGTGCCAGCTCACCACCGGGACAGGTCTACGAGCAGTACTTC
TRBJ2-3 . TRBD2 TRBV3-1 CASSQGPQAGGRTDTQYF TGTGCCAGCAGCCAAGGGCCCCAGGCGGGGGGAAGGACAGATACGCAGTATTTT
TRBJ1-2 many . TRBV20-1 CSAKGQPNYGYTF TGCAGTGCTAAAGGACAGCCTAACTATGGCTACACCTTC
TRBJ2-1 many . TRBV7-2 CASSTRPGEYNEQFF TGTGCCAGCAGCACGCGACCGGGCGAGTACAATGAGCAGTTCTTC
TRBJ1-5 many TRBD1 TRBV20-1 CSARGQADNQPQHF TGCAGTGCTAGGGGACAGGCTGACAATCAGCCCCAGCATTTT
TRBJ1-2 . . TRBV25-1 CASSDVGPYGYTF TGTGCCAGCAGTGATGTGGGGCCCTATGGCTACACCTTC
TRBJ2-2 many . TRBV29-1 CSVSGTGELFF TGCAGCGTTAGTGGAACCGGGGAGCTGTTTTTT
TRBJ2-1 many TRBD2 TRBV5-1 CASSLGTSGRDYNEQFF TGCGCCAGCAGCTTAGGGACTAGCGGGAGGGACTACAATGAGCAGTTCTTC
TRBJ1-1 many . TRBV20-1 CSAHHRTAEAFF TGCAGTGCTCACCACCGGACAGCTGAAGCTTTCTTT
TRBJ2-7 many TRBD2 TRBV6-1 CAAGLAGAYEQYF TGTGCCGCCGGGCTAGCGGGAGCCTACGAGCAGTACTTC
TRBJ2-7 many TRBD1 TRBV27 CASSLSLTGGSSEQYF TGTGCCAGCAGTTTATCGTTAACAGGGGGATCCTCCGAGCAGTACTTC
TRBJ2-2 few . TRBV30 CAWSPTKTGELFF TGTGCCTGGAGCCCTACAAAAACCGGGGAGCTGTTTTTT
TRBJ2-1 many . TRBV11-1 CASSLGKSSRSYNEQFF TGTGCCAGCAGCTTAGGGAAGTCTAGCCGCTCCTACAATGAGCAGTTCTTC
TRBJ2-2 many . TRBV9 CASSGQVAATGELFF TGTGCCAGCAGCGGTCAGGTCGCTGCCACCGGGGAGCTGTTTTTT
TRBJ2-1 . . TRBV20-1 CSARDFANWVNEQFF TGCAGTGCTAGAGATTTCGCGAACTGGGTCAATGAGCAGTTCTTC
TRBJ2-3 many TRBD1 TRBV5-1 CASSSGQAGADTQYF TGCGCCAGCAGCTCCGGACAGGCTGGCGCAGATACGCAGTATTTT
TRBJ2-1 many . TRBV20-1 CSARDPLSYNEQFF TGCAGTGCTAGAGATCCTCTCTCCTACAATGAGCAGTTCTTC
TRBJ2-3 many TRBD2 TRBV6-4 CASSPTSGEGDTQYF TGTGCCAGCAGTCCGACTAGCGGGGAGGGAGATACGCAGTATTTT
TRBJ2-2 many . TRBV30 CAWSVLTGELFF TGTGCCTGGAGTGTCCTGACCGGGGAGCTGTTTTTT
TRBJ1-6 many TRBD1 TRBV5-1 CASRDRTGDNSPLHF TGCGCCAGCAGAGATAGGACAGGGGATAATTCACCCCTCCACTTT
TRBJ2-2 many TRBD1 TRBV10-3 CAISQDRANTGELFF TGTGCCATCAGCCAGGACAGGGCGAACACCGGGGAGCTGTTTTTT
TRBJ2-1 many . TRBV7-3 CASSLEGDLPYSYNEQFF TGTGCCAGCAGCTTAGAGGGGGACTTACCTTACTCCTACAATGAGCAGTTCTTC
TRBJ2-2 many . TRBV10-2 CASRSGDRDVTGELFF TGCGCCAGCAGGTCAGGAGACCGGGATGTCACCGGGGAGCTGTTTTTT
TRBJ2-5 many TRBD2 TRBV5-1 CASSFLGLAGQETQYF TGCGCCAGCAGCTTCCTGGGACTAGCGGGACAAGAGACCCAGTACTTC
TRBJ1-5 many . TRBV2 CASSEAHTGFHQPQHF TGTGCCAGCAGTGAAGCACACACAGGGTTCCATCAGCCCCAGCATTTT
TRBJ2-2 few . TRBV27 CASRLQGGTGELFF TGTGCCAGCAGACTACAGGGGGGGACCGGGGAGCTGTTTTTT
TRBJ1-5 many TRBD1 TRBV10-3 CAISAVQGRNQPQHF TGTGCCATCAGTGCGGTACAGGGGCGAAATCAGCCCCAGCATTTT
TRBJ2-1 many . TRBV5-1 CASRTAYNEQFF TGCGCCAGCAGGACAGCCTACAATGAGCAGTTCTTC
TRBJ2-3 many TRBD2 TRBV11-2 CASSLGLAGTTDTQYF TGTGCCAGCAGCTTAGGTCTAGCGGGGACCACAGATACGCAGTATTTT
TRBJ2-3 many . TRBV20-1 CSARGTFTDTQYF TGCAGTGCTAGGGGGACGTTCACAGATACGCAGTATTTT
TRBJ2-1 many . TRBV5-1 CASSRTENEQFF TGCGCCAGCAGCAGGACAGAAAATGAGCAGTTCTTC